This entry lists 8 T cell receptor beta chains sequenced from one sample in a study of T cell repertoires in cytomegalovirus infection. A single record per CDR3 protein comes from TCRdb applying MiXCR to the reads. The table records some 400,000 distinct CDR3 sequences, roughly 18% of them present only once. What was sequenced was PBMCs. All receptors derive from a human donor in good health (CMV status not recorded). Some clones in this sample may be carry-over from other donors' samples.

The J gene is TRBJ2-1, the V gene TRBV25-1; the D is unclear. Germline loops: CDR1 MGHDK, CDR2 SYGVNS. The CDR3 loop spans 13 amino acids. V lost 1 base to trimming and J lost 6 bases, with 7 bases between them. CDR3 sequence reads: CASSEWVLNEQFF. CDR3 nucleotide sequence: TGTGCCAGCAGTGAATGGGTCCTCAATGAGCAGTTCTTC. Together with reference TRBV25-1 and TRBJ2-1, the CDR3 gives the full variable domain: EADIYQTPRYLVIGTGKKITLECSQTMGHDKMYWYQQDPGMELHLIHYSYGVNSTEKGDLSSESTVSRIRTEHFPLTLESARPSHTSQYLCASSEWVLNEQFFGPGTRLTVL.

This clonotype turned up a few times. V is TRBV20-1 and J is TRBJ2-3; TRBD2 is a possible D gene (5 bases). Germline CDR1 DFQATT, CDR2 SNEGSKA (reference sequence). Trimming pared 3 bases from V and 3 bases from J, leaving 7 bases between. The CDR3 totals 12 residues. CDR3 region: CSASGETDTQYF. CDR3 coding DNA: TGCAGTGCTAGTGGGGAGACAGATACGCAGTATTTT.

CDR3 in DNA: TGTGCCAGCAGCCCACCCGGCGGAGAAGCTTTCTTT. The encoded protein is CASSPPGGEAFF. The chain uses TRBV11-2 and TRBJ1-1; no definite D call. The CDR3 spans 12 residues. The V end was cut by 5 bases, the J end by 8 bases, with 12 bases between. Germline lookup yields CDR1 SGHAT and CDR2 FQNNGV.

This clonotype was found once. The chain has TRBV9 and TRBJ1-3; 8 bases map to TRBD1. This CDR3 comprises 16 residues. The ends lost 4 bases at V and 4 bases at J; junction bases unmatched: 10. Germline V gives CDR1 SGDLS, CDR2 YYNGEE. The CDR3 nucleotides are TGTGCCAGCAGCTTTTCGGAGACAGGGGTAGGAAACACCATATATTTT. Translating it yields CASSFSETGVGNTIYF.

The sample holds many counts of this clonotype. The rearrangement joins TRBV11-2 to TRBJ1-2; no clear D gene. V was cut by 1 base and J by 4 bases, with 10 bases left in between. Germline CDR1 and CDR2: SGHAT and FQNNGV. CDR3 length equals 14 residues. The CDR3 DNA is TGTGCCAGCAGCTTAGTACCTTCCGGCTATGGCTACACCTTC. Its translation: CASSLVPSGYGYTF.

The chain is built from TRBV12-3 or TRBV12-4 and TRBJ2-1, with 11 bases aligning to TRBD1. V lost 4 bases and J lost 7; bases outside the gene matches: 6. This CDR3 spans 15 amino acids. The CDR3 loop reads CASSWDRGYGNEQFF. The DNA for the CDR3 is TGTGCCAGCAGTTGGGACAGGGGGTATGGGAATGAGCAGTTCTTC.

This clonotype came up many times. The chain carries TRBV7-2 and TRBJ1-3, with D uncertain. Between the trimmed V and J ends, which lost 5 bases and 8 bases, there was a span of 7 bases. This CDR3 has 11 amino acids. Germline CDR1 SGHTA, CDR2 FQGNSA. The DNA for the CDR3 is TGTGCCAGCAGCACCCAGGACACCATATATTTT. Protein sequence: CASSTQDTIYF.

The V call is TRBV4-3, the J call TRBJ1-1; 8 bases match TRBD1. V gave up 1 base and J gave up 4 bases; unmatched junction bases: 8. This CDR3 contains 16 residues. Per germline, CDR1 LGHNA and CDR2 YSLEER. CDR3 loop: CASSQGVPQGGTEAFF. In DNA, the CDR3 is TGCGCCAGCAGCCAAGGCGTCCCACAGGGGGGCACTGAAGCTTTCTTT.